Reported below is one T cell receptor beta chain. The antigen is undetermined. V lost 3 bases and J lost 2, with 5 bases in between. Germline V CDR1 and CDR2: SGHTA, FQGNSA. The CDR3 contains 13 residues. These data originate in a study of T cells in tuberculosis. For the study at large: IGRA-negative adolescents, IGRA-positive adolescents with latent tuberculosis and adults with active tuberculosis formed this South African cohort. Study-level results: Using the GMM-specific repertoire gave about 84% accuracy versus 60% to 70% with motifs. Shorter CDR3-alpha in active tuberculosis partly drove smaller distances. Smaller distances to GMM-specific TCRs suggested their expansion in active tuberculosis.

The assay was immunoSEQ multiplex PCR, and TCRdb's table has in-frame clones only and misses some. The table shows around 19,000 clones, with approximately 92% occurring only once. The chain links TRBV7-2 to TRBJ1-3, with TRBD1 as a possible D gene (5 bases). The source of this sequence is a donor under 30 with latent tuberculosis or without tuberculosis infection. Sequencing was performed on PBMCs. CDR3 nucleotides: TGTGCCAGCAGCTTGGACACTGGAAACACCATATATTTT. Translation: CASSLDTGNTIYF.